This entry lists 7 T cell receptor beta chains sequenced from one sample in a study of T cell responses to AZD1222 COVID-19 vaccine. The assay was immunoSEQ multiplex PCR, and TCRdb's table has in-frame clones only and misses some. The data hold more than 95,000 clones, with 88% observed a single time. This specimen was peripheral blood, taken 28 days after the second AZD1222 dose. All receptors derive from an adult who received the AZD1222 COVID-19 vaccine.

CDR3 bases: TGTGCCAGCAGTGACACCCTGGGGCAGGGGGCCTCACCCCTCCACTTT. Translated, it gives CASSDTLGQGASPLHF. The rearrangement links TRBV6-4 to TRBJ1-6; the match to TRBD1 covers 8 bases. V lost 2 bases to trimming and J lost 10 bases; unmatched junction nucleotides: 10. The CDR3 contains 16 residues. Germline CDR1 reads MRHNA; CDR2 reads SNTAGT.

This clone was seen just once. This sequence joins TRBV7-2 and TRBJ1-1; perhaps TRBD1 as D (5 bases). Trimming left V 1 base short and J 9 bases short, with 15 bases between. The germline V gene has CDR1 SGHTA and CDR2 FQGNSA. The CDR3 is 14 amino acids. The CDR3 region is CASSLDYRGFQAFF. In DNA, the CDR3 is TGTGCCAGCAGCTTAGACTACCGGGGGTTCCAAGCTTTCTTT.

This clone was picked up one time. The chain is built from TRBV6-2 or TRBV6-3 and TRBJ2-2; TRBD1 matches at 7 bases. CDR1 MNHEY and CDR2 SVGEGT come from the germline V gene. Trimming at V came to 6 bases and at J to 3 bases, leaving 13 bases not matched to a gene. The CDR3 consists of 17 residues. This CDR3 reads CASSLRTGFTYTGELFF. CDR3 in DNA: TGTGCCAGCAGCCTCCGGACAGGATTTACCTACACCGGGGAGCTGTTTTTT.

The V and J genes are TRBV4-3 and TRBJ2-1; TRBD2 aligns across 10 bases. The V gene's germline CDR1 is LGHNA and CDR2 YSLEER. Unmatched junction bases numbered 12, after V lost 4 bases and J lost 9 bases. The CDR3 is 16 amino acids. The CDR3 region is CASSPHPGLANAEQFF. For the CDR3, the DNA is TGCGCCAGCAGCCCGCATCCGGGACTAGCGAACGCTGAGCAGTTCTTC.

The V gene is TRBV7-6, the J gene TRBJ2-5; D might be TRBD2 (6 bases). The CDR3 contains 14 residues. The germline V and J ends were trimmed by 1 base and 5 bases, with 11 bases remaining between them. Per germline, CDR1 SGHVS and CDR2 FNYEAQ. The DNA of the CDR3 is TGTGCCAGCAGCTTAGTGGGGGGTGGGGAGACCCAGTACTTC. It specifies CASSLVGGGETQYF.

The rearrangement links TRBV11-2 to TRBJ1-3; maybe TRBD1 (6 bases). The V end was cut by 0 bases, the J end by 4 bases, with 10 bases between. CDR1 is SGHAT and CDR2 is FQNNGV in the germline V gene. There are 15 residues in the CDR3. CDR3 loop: CASSLDQGPGNTIYF. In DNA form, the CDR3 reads TGTGCCAGCAGCTTAGACCAGGGGCCCGGAAACACCATATATTTT. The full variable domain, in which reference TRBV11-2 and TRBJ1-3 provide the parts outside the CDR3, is EAGVAQSPRYKIIEKRQSVAFWCNPISGHATLYWYQQILGQGPKLLIQFQNNGVVDDSQLPKDRFSAERLKGVDSTLKIQPAKLEDSAVYLCASSLDQGPGNTIYFGEGSWLTVV.

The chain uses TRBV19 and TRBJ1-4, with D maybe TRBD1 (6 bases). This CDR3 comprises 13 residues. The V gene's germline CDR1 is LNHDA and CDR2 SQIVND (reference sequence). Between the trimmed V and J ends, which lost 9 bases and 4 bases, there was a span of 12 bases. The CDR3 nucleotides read TGTGCCAGCCGAGGGGGGAGTAATGAAAAACTGTTTTTT. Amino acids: CASRGGSNEKLFF.